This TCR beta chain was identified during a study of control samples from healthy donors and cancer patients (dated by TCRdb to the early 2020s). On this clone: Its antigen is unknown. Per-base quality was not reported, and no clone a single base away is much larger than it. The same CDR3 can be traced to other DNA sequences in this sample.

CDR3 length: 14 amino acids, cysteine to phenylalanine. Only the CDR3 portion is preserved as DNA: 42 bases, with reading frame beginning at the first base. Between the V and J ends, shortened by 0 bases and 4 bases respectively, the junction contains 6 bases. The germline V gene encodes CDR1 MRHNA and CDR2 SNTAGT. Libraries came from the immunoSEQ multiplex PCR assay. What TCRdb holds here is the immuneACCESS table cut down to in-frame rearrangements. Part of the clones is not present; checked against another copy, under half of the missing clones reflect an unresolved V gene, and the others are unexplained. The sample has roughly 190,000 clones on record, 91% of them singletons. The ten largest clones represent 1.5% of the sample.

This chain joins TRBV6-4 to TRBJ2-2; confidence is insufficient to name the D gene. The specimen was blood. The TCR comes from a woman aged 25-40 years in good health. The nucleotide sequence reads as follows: TGTGCCAGCAGTGACTCAGGAACCACCGGGGAGCTGTTTTTT. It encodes CASSDSGTTGELFF.